This section outlines one T cell receptor (beta chain) sequence together with its context. The antigen is unknown. Libraries were prepared by immunoSEQ multiplex PCR; TCRdb keeps only in-frame clonotypes and omits some of them. This sample carries 57,000 or so clones, around 86% of them seen once, and the ten largest clones take less than 4%. V was pared by 5 bases and J by 5 bases, with 21 bases between. The germline CDR1 and CDR2 sequences are MNHNY and SVGAGI (reference sequence). This CDR3 comprises 16 residues. This record belongs to a study of OX40 agonist ivuxolimab in advanced cancers. Overall study findings and caveats: With doses of 0.1-3.0 mg/kg, partial responders showed among the lowest clonal expansion.

It was autoimmune disease history or systemic immunosuppression that excluded patients. The sample consisted of CD4+ or CD8+ T cells sorted from blood, taken in a trial of the OX40 agonist ivuxolimab. The chain links TRBV6-6 to TRBJ1-2, with D perhaps matching TRBD1 (6 bases). This receptor was obtained from an adult with an advanced solid tumor such as melanoma, head and neck, liver or kidney cancer. This CDR3 reads CASSHLGGAALYGYTF. DNA for the CDR3: TGTGCCAGCAGTCACCTAGGGGGGGCAGCGTTATATGGCTACACCTTC.